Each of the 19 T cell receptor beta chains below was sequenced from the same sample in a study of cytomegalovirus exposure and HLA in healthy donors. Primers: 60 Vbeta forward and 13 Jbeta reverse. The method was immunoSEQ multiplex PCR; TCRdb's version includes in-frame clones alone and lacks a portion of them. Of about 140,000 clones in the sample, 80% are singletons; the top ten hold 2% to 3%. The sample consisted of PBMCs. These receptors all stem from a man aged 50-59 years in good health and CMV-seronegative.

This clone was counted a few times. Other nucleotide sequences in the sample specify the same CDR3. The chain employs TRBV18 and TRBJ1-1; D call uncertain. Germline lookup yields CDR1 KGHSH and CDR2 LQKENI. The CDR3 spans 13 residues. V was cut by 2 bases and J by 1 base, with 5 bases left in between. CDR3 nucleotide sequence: TGTGCCAGCTCACCAAGACAGAACACTGAAGCTTTCTTT. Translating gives CASSPRQNTEAFF. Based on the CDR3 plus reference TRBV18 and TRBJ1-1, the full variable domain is NAGVMQNPRHLVRRRGQEARLRCSPMKGHSHVYWYRQLPEEGLKFMVYLQKENIIDESGMPKERFSAEFPKEGPSILRIQQVVRGDSAAYFCASSPRQNTEAFFGQGTRLTVV.

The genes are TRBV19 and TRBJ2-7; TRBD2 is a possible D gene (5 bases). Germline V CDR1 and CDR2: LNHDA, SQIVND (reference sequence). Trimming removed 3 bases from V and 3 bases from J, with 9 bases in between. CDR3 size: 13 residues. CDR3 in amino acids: CASSITEGYEQYF. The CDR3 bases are TGTGCCAGTAGTATCACCGAGGGCTACGAGCAGTACTTC.

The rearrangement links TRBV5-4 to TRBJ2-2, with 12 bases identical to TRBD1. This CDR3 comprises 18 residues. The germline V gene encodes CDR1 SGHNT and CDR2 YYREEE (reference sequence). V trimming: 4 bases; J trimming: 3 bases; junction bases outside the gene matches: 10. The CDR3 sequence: CASSGPGTGGGYTGELFF. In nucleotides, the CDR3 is TGTGCCAGCAGCGGGCCCGGGACAGGGGGCGGCTACACCGGGGAGCTGTTTTTT.

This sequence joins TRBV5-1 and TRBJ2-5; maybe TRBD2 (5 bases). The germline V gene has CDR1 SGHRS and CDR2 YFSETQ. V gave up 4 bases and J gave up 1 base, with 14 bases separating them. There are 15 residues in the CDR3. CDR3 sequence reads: CASSTRPGFQETQYF. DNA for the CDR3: TGCGCCAGCAGCACGAGACCGGGGTTCCAAGAGACCCAGTACTTC.

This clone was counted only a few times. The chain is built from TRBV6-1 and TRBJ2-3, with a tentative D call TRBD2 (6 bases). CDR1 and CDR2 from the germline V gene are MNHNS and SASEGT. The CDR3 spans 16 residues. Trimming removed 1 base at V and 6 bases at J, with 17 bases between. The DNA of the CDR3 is TGTGCCAGCAGTGAAGGGGGGTTAGCGGTTCGGGATACGCAGTATTTT. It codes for CASSEGGLAVRDTQYF.

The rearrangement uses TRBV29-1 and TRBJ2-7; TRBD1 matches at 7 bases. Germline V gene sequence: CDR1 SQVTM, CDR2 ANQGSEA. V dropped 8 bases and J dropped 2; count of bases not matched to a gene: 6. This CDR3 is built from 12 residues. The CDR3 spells CSRPGTAYEQYF. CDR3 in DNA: TGCAGCCGACCCGGGACAGCCTACGAGCAGTACTTC.

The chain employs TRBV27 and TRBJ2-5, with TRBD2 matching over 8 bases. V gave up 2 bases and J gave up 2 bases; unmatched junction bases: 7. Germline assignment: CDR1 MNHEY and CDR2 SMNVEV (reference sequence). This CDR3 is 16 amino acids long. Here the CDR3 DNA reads TGTGCCAGCAGTTTAAATAAGGTAGCGGGGCAAGAGACCCAGTACTTC. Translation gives CASSLNKVAGQETQYF.

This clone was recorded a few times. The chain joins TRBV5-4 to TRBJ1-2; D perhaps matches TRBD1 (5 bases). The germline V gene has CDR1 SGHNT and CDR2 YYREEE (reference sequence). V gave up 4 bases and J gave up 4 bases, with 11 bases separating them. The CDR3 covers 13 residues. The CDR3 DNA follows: TGTGCCAGCAGCCTCGACAGTACCTATGGCTACACCTTC. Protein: CASSLDSTYGYTF.

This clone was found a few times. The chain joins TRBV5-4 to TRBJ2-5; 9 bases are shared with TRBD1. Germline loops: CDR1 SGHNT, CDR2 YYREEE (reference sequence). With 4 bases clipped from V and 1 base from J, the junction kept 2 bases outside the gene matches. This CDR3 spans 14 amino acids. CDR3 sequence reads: CASSPQGAQETQYF. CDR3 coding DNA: TGTGCCAGCAGCCCACAGGGGGCCCAAGAGACCCAGTACTTC. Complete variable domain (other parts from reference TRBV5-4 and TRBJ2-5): ETGVTQSPTHLIKTRGQQVTLRCSSQSGHNTVSWYQQALGQGPQFIFQYYREEENGRGNFPPRFSGLQFPNYSSELNVNALELDDSALYLCASSPQGAQETQYFGPGTRLLVL.

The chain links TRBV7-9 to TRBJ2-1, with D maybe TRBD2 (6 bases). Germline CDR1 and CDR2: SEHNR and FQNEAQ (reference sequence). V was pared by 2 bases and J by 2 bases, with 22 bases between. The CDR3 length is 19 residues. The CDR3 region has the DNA TGTGCCAGCAGCTTAATGCTAGCGATGGGGGGTACAGCCTACAATGAGCAGTTCTTC. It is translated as CASSLMLAMGGTAYNEQFF. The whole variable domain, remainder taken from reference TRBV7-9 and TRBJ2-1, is DTGVSQNPRHKITKRGQNVTFRCDPISEHNRLYWYRQTLGQGPEFLTYFQNEAQLEKSRLLSDRFSAERPKGSFSTLEIQRTEQGDSAMYLCASSLMLAMGGTAYNEQFFGPGTRLTVL.

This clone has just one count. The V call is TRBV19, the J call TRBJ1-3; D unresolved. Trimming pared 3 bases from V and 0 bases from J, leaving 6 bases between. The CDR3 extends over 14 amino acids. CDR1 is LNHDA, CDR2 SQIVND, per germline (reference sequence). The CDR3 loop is CASSILSSGNTIYF. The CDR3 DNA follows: TGTGCCAGTAGTATCTTGAGCTCTGGAAACACCATATATTTT.

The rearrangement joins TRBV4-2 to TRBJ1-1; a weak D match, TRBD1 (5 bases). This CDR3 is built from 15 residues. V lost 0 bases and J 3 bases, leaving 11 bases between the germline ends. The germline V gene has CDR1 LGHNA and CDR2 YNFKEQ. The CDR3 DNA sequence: TGTGCCAGCAGCCAAGATTGGGGGGGGTACACTGAAGCTTTCTTT. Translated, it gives CASSQDWGGYTEAFF.

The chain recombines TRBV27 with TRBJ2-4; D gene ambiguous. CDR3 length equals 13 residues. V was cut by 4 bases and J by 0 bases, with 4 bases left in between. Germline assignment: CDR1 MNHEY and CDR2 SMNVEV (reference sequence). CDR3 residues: CASSSLAKNIQYF. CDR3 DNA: TGTGCCAGCAGTTCGTTAGCCAAAAACATTCAGTACTTC.

The CDR3 bases are TGTGCCAGCAGCCCCCCCGTTTTGTCTGGGGCCAACGTCCTGACTTTC. As protein: CASSPPVLSGANVLTF. This chain joins TRBV9 and TRBJ2-6; no definite D call. This CDR3 has 16 residues. Germline V lookup: CDR1 SGDLS, CDR2 YYNGEE. The germline V and J ends were trimmed by 4 bases and 1 base, with 12 bases remaining between them.

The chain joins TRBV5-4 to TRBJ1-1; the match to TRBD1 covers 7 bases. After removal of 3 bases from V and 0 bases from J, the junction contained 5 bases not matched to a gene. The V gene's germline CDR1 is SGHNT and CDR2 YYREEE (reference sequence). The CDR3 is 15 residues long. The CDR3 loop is CASSYTGAMNTEAFF. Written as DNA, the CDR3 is TGTGCCAGCAGCTACACAGGGGCCATGAACACTGAAGCTTTCTTT.

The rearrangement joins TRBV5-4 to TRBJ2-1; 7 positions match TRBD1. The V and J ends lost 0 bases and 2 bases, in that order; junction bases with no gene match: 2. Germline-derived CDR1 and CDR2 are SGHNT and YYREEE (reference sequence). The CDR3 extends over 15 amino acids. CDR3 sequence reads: CASSLGGTAYNEQFF. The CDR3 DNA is TGTGCCAGCAGCTTGGGGGGGACAGCCTACAATGAGCAGTTCTTC.

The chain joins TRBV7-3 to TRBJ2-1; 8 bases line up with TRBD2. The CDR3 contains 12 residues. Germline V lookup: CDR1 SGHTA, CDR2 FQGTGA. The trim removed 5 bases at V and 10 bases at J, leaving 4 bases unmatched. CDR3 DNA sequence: TGTGCCAGCAGCCAGGGACTAGAGGAGCAGTTCTTC. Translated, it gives CASSQGLEEQFF.

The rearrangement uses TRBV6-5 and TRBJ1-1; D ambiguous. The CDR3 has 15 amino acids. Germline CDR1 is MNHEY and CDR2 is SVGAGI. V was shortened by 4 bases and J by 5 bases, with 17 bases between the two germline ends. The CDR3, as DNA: TGTGCCAGCAGTTCCCAGCGGGAGTCGTTAACTGAAGCTTTCTTT. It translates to CASSSQRESLTEAFF.

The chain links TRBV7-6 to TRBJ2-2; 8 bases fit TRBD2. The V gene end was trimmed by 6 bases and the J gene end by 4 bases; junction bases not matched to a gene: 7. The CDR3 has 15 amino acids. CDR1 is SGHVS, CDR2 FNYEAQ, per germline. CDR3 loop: CASSYSGMSTGELFF. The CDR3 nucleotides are TGTGCCAGCAGTTATAGCGGGATGTCCACCGGGGAGCTGTTTTTT.